The 12 T cell receptor beta chains in this list originate from one sample, sequenced in a study of blood T cells in healthy people across ages. PCR was performed a second time for roughly 7 to 11 cycles using a sample-barcoded 5' primer and a J-beta primer mix. MiXCR, run by TCRdb on the 5' RACE reads, gives a single entry per CDR3 protein. Here the sample spans about 1.8 million distinct CDR3 sequences, about 50% being singletons. The sequenced sample was blood. Source of these receptors: a woman aged 40 to 50 in good health.

This clonotype showed up just a few times. The genes are TRBV7-2 and TRBJ2-7; 8 positions agree with TRBD2. V lost 0 bases to trimming and J lost 2 bases; unmatched junction nucleotides: 6. Looked up from germline, CDR1 is SGHTA and CDR2 is FQGNSA. The length of the CDR3 is 16 residues. CDR3: CASSLAPSGPPYEQYF. Here the CDR3 DNA reads TGTGCCAGCAGCTTAGCGCCTAGCGGGCCCCCCTACGAGCAGTACTTC.

In its sample, this clonotype was seen a few times. J is TRBJ2-3 and V is TRBV10-3; TRBD1 matches at 11 bases. The junction had 3 bases not matched to a gene; V was cut back by 5 bases and J by 2 bases. CDR3 length equals 15 residues. Germline CDR1 ENHRY, CDR2 SYGVKD. In nucleotides, the CDR3 is TGTGCCATCAGTAGGACAGGGGGCGACACAGATACGCAGTATTTT. It yields the protein CAISRTGGDTDTQYF.

The gene calls are TRBV20-1 and TRBJ2-5, with 7 bases matching TRBD2. V gave up 4 bases and J gave up 4 bases; unmatched junction bases: 6. The length of the CDR3 is 13 residues. Germline-derived CDR1 and CDR2 are DFQATT and SNEGSKA (reference sequence). The CDR3 here is CSANPTSTETQYF. The DNA for the CDR3 is TGCAGTGCTAACCCGACTAGCACAGAGACCCAGTACTTC.

This clonotype was observed a handful of times. The chain employs TRBV7-2 and TRBJ2-6; D ambiguous. CDR1 is SGHTA, CDR2 FQGNSA, per germline. The CDR3 runs 16 residues. V lost 4 bases and J 0 bases, leaving 10 bases between the germline ends. Here the CDR3 reads CASSSLMGSGANVLTF. DNA of the CDR3: TGTGCCAGCAGCTCGCTGATGGGCTCTGGGGCCAACGTCCTGACTTTC.

With regard to this clonotype: This clone may be a read error of a much larger clone one base away. The chain combines TRBV7-2 with TRBJ2-5, with D uncertain. The assigned J gene may be wrong: the sequence end matches TRBJ2-7 better. There are 13 residues in the CDR3. Germline values: CDR1 SGHTA, CDR2 FQGNSA. The DNA for the CDR3 is TGTGCCAGCAGCGATGCCCCCTCCTACGAGCAGTACTTC. It translates to CASSDAPSYEQYF.

The gene calls are TRBV19 and TRBJ2-1; 9 bases match TRBD2. The J segment lost 7 bases and the V segment lost 4 bases, leaving 8 bases of the junction unmatched. The CDR3 extends over 15 amino acids. CDR1 is LNHDA, CDR2 SQIVND, per germline (reference sequence). This chain's CDR3 is CASSTVSGGLNEQFF. As DNA, the CDR3 is TGTGCCAGTAGTACGGTTAGCGGGGGTTTGAATGAGCAGTTCTTC.

The chain employs TRBV6-2 or TRBV6-3 and TRBJ1-2; TRBD1 agrees at 8 bases. CDR3 length equals 15 residues. Germline loops: CDR1 MNHEY, CDR2 SVGEGT. V lost 4 bases, J lost 2 bases, and 6 bases stayed unmatched. The CDR3 region has the DNA TGTGCCAGCAGTTCCCTGGGGACAGGAAACTATGGCTACACCTTC. It is translated as CASSSLGTGNYGYTF.

In this sample, this clonotype turned up once. J is TRBJ2-5 and V is TRBV5-1; TRBD1 aligns across 10 bases. The CDR3 covers 17 residues. CDR1 is SGHRS, CDR2 YFSETQ, per germline. With V trimmed by 4 bases and J by 4 bases, 13 bases remained unmatched. DNA for the CDR3: TGCGCCAGCAGCCAGGGACTACTCCGGGACAGGGGAGAGACCCAGTACTTC. It yields the protein CASSQGLLRDRGETQYF.

The J gene is TRBJ1-2, the V gene TRBV20-1, with 7 nucleotides matching TRBD1. Germline V gene sequence: CDR1 DFQATT, CDR2 SNEGSKA (reference sequence). V lost 1 base and J lost 4; bases outside the gene matches: 9. CDR3 length: 15 residues. CDR3 coding DNA: TGCAGTGCTAGAGGCCGACAGGGCTCTTCCTATGGCTACACCTTC. It translates to CSARGRQGSSYGYTF.

This clonotype was found a few times. The V and J genes are TRBV28 and TRBJ1-2; 7 bases map to TRBD1. The CDR3 spans 11 residues. V lost 5 bases, J lost 11 bases, and 5 bases stayed unmatched. Germline V gene data show CDR1 as MDHEN and CDR2 as SYDVKM. CDR3 DNA sequence: TGTGCCAGCAGTACCGACAGGGAGTACACCTTC. It is translated as CASSTDREYTF.

The chain carries TRBV4-3 and TRBJ2-3; 12 nucleotides line up with TRBD2. The CDR3 length is 17 residues. CDR1 is LGHNA, CDR2 YSLEER, per germline. V was pared by 0 bases and J by 2 bases, with 3 bases of the junction left unmatched. The CDR3 coding sequence is TGCGCCAGCAGCCAAGACCTAGCGGGGGGGATCACAGATACGCAGTATTTT. It codes for CASSQDLAGGITDTQYF.

V is TRBV13 and J is TRBJ1-2, with TRBD1 matching over 8 bases. Germline V lookup: CDR1 PRHDT, CDR2 FYEKMQ (reference sequence). Losses at the gene ends were 0 bases for V and 0 bases for J; bases not matched to a gene: 3. This CDR3 contains 16 residues. The CDR3 DNA is TGTGCCAGCAGCTTAGGCTTACAGGGGGCTAACTATGGCTACACCTTC. It codes for CASSLGLQGANYGYTF.